This T cell receptor beta chain was captured by sequencing in a study of blood T cells in healthy people across ages. Study background: Template switching recovered approximately one barcoded beta molecule for every two T cells.

Donor samples were obtained from healthy Caucasian individuals from Russia, aged 6 to 90. The V and J ends lost 10 bases and 5 bases respectively, with 11 bases between them. This CDR3 contains 11 residues. Germline CDR1 reads MDHEN; CDR2 reads SYDVKM. The second PCR ran roughly 7 to 11 cycles with a sample-barcoded 5' primer and J-beta primers. MiXCR, run by TCRdb on the 5' RACE reads, gives a single entry per CDR3 protein. This table holds 500,000 to 600,000 distinct CDR3 sequences, approximately 30% found once. The source is an older woman in good health. The specimen was blood. The chain couples TRBV28 to TRBJ1-1; possible D gene TRBD1, 5 bases. CDR3 DNA sequence: TGTGCCATCCAGGGACGGACTGAAGCTTTCTTT. Its protein product is CAIQGRTEAFF.